Listed here is a single T cell receptor beta chain. Its antigen specificity is not known. It has no much larger one-base neighbor in the sample; base qualities were not kept. Genomic DNA was extracted from sorted cells for sequencing of the TCRbeta CDR3 region. TCRbeta CDR3 regions were sequenced using the immunoSEQ Assay. TCRdb stores this immuneACCESS table with in-frame sequences only. Part of the clones is absent; in the studies checked, under half of the shortfall reflects unresolved V genes, and no reason is known for the rest. For this sample there are more than 80,000 clones; around 92% appear just once. Of the sample, around 0.3% falls within the top ten clones. This sample was taken from a study of OX40 agonist ivuxolimab in advanced cancers. In terms of the full investigation: Ivuxolimab was a fully human IgG2 agonistic monoclonal antibody targeting the costimulatory receptor OX40 (CD134). Prior anti-PD-1, anti-PD-L1 or anti-CTLA-4 therapy was permitted, and checkpoint inhibitors had been received by roughly 40% of dose-escalation patients. Partial responses were achieved by three dose-escalation patients, of whom one had hepatocellular carcinoma and two had cutaneous melanoma. Intravenous ivuxolimab was administered to patients every 2 weeks at six dose levels: 0.01, 0.1, 0.3, 1.5, 3 and 10 mg/kg. The dose-escalation cohort was about 83% male with a mean age of roughly 62 years, ranging from roughly 23 to 79. Among the 52 dose-escalation patients, around 19 had hepatocellular carcinoma, about 15 melanoma, 9 renal cell carcinoma and 9 head and neck cancer. The paper describes the monotherapy dose-escalation part (N of about 47 patients) of the phase I trial of ivuxolimab. Peripheral TCRbeta sequencing was intended to test whether TCR sequence diversity was altered and clonal T-cell expansion was caused by ivuxolimab.

General findings and caveats noted by the study authors: At doses from 0.1 to 3.0 mg/kg, clonal expansion was seen in both CD4+ and CD8+ blood T cells between baseline and week 6. Partial responders in the 0.1-3.0 mg/kg groups had among the lowest normalized peripheral clonal expansion, especially among CD8+ T cells. Which antigens the clonally expanded peripheral T cells were specific for was not determined. Low levels of normalized T-cell clonal expansion were also seen in some patients who did not respond. After ivuxolimab, CD8+ T cells had more expanded clones than CD4+ T cells on average.

The germline V gene encodes CDR1 MNHEY and CDR2 SVGAGI. The CDR3 has 15 amino acids, counting the end cysteine and phenylalanine. The DNA shown is the 45-base CDR3, in frame from base 1. V gives up 2 bases and J gives up 2 bases, and the segment between their germline ends measures 13 bases. Patients with autoimmune disease history or receiving systemic immunosuppression were excluded from the trial. Peripheral blood for TCR sequencing was collected from all dose cohorts at baseline, on cycle 4 day 1, and on cycle 7 day 1. The samples were taken from a phase I, first-in-human, multicenter, open-label dose-escalation trial of ivuxolimab. The trial enrolled adults with locally advanced or metastatic head and neck squamous cell, hepatocellular, melanoma or renal cell carcinoma. Before TCR sequencing, CD4+ T cells and CD8+ T cells from peripheral blood were sorted into separate populations.

The sequence joins TRBV6-5 to TRBJ2-7, and perhaps TRBD2 as D gene, on 7 matching bases. The origin of this receptor is an adult with an advanced solid tumor such as melanoma, head and neck, liver or kidney cancer. The specimen comprised CD4+ or CD8+ T cells sorted from blood, sampled in a trial of the OX40 agonist ivuxolimab. The nucleotides are TGTGCCAGCAGTTACGGTGCGGGGGACACCTACGAGCAGTACTTC. It codes for CASSYGAGDTYEQYF.